This entry is about one T cell receptor (beta chain). The target antigen is unknown. Some clones are missing from TCRdb's copy, which holds only in-frame ones; the method was immunoSEQ multiplex PCR. The sample lists just under 65,000 clones, around 86% occurring once. CDR3 size: 18 residues. CDR1 and CDR2 (germline): MNHEY, SMNVEV (reference sequence). V gave up 6 bases and J gave up 1 base, with 21 bases separating them. The source of the sample is a study of OX40 agonist ivuxolimab in advanced cancers. As for the study in general: From roughly 23 to 85 years was the age range, with a mean of approximately 63 years, and 65% to 90% were male. Anti-PD-1, anti-PD-L1 or anti-CTLA-4 therapy given earlier was allowed, and about 38% had some. Study-level points and caveats: There were, on average, more expanded clones in CD8+ T cells than in CD4+. Undetermined was the antigen specificity of the expanded peripheral T cells.

The chain uses TRBV27 and TRBJ2-2, with D perhaps TRBD1 or TRBD2 (9 bases each). The sample was CD4+ or CD8+ T cells sorted from blood, taken in a trial of the OX40 agonist ivuxolimab. This receptor was taken from an adult with an advanced solid tumor such as melanoma, head and neck, liver or kidney cancer. CDR3 region: CASRPGQGLAGNTGELFF. The CDR3 nucleotides read TGTGCCAGCAGGCCGGGACAGGGACTAGCAGGGAACACCGGGGAGCTGTTTTTT.